The 10 T cell receptor beta chains below all came from one sample that was sequenced in a study of T-cell memory formation after mild COVID-19. MiXCR was run by TCRdb on the 5' RACE reads, yielding one entry per CDR3 protein. The profile shows hundreds of thousands of distinct CDR3 sequences, 15% to 20% of them singletons. Sequencing input: PBMCs or a T cell subset sorted from them (not recorded which). The source is an adult woman who had mild COVID-19 (a few samples of this study predate the infection). Cell type and time point are not known.

The gene calls are TRBV20-1 and TRBJ2-5; 16 nucleotides align to TRBD2. J lost 5 bases, V lost 6 bases, and 3 bases had no gene match. The germline V gene encodes CDR1 DFQATT and CDR2 SNEGSKA (reference sequence). CDR3 length equals 14 residues. The DNA for the CDR3 is TGCAGTGCCGGGACTAGCGGGAGGGGGGAGACCCAGTACTTC. Residues: CSAGTSGRGETQYF.

The chain recombines TRBV6-1 with TRBJ1-2; a weak D match, TRBD1 (5 bases). CDR1 and CDR2 from the germline V gene are MNHNS and SASEGT. Between the trimmed V and J ends, which lost 2 bases and 5 bases, there was a span of 18 bases. This CDR3 comprises 16 residues. The CDR3 sequence: CASSERFGALSYGYTF. Written as DNA, the CDR3 is TGTGCCAGCAGTGAAAGGTTCGGGGCCCTCTCATATGGCTACACCTTC.

This chain links TRBV29-1 with TRBJ2-1; 13 bases are a match to TRBD2. V trimming: 4 bases; J trimming: 10 bases; junction bases outside the gene matches: 7. The germline CDR1 and CDR2 sequences are SQVTM and ANQGSEA. This CDR3 is 14 amino acids long. This chain's CDR3 is CSVATSGRAFEQFF. In DNA, the CDR3 is TGCAGCGTTGCTACTAGCGGGAGGGCCTTCGAGCAGTTCTTC.

This clonotype was counted a few times. The chain joins TRBV19 to TRBJ2-5; TRBD1 agrees at 8 bases. V lost 9 bases and J lost 1; bases outside the gene matches: 4. Germline V CDR1 and CDR2: LNHDA, SQIVND (reference sequence). The CDR3 contains 13 residues. The CDR3 DNA reads TGTGCCAGCGGAACAGGGGGCCAAGAGACCCAGTACTTC. Translating gives CASGTGGQETQYF. Full variable domain (missing parts from reference TRBV19 and TRBJ2-5): DGGITQSPKYLFRKEGQNVTLSCEQNLNHDAMYWYRQDPGQGLRLIYYSQIVNDFQKGDIAEGYSVSREKKESFPLTVTSAQKNPTAFYLCASGTGGQETQYFGPGTRLLVL.

This clonotype was recorded many times. V and J are TRBV7-9 and TRBJ2-7, with 13 bases fitting TRBD2. J was trimmed by 0 bases and V by 5 bases; bases with no gene match: 10. CDR3 size: 18 residues. Germline V gives CDR1 SEHNR, CDR2 FQNEAQ (reference sequence). The CDR3 bases are TGTGCCAGCAGCGGGGGGACTAGCGGGGTTATTAGCTCCTACGAGCAGTACTTC. It is translated as CASSGGTSGVISSYEQYF. Full variable domain (remainder filled in from reference TRBV7-9 and TRBJ2-7): DTGVSQNPRHKITKRGQNVTFRCDPISEHNRLYWYRQTLGQGPEFLTYFQNEAQLEKSRLLSDRFSAERPKGSFSTLEIQRTEQGDSAMYLCASSGGTSGVISSYEQYFGPGTRLTVT.

The chain uses TRBV5-1 and TRBJ2-7, with D unresolved. Germline-derived CDR1 and CDR2 are SGHRS and YFSETQ. CDR3 length: 14 residues. Trimming removed 1 base from V and 0 bases from J, with 8 bases in between. The CDR3 reads CASSLYRNSYEQYF. The CDR3 region has the DNA TGCGCCAGCAGCTTGTACCGGAACTCCTACGAGCAGTACTTC.

The rearrangement joins TRBV6-2 or TRBV6-3 to TRBJ2-1; 7 bases are shared with TRBD2. This CDR3 is built from 13 residues. CDR1 and CDR2 (germline): MNHEY, SVGEGT. J gave up 10 bases and V 6 bases, and 9 bases lay outside the gene matches. The CDR3 is CASSPTSEYEQFF. CDR3 DNA: TGTGCCAGCAGCCCAACTAGCGAGTACGAGCAGTTCTTC.

This clonotype was seen a few times. The CDR3 is CASSLGSGGATDTQYF. In DNA, the CDR3 is TGTGCCAGCAGTTTAGGGAGCGGGGGAGCCACAGATACGCAGTATTTT. The chain uses TRBV12-3 or TRBV12-4 and TRBJ2-3; 8 bases match TRBD2. Unmatched junction bases numbered 5, after V lost 1 base and J lost 2 bases. This CDR3 contains 16 residues.

The chain is built from TRBV12-3 or TRBV12-4 and TRBJ1-1; D is possibly TRBD1 (5 bases). The V end was cut by 3 bases, the J end by 1 base, with 12 bases between. The CDR3 extends over 15 amino acids. CDR3 in DNA: TGTGCCAGCAGTTTCCACGGGGCAAGGAACACTGAAGCTTTCTTT. Translation gives CASSFHGARNTEAFF.

This clonotype was recorded a few times. The rearrangement uses TRBV7-9 and TRBJ2-5, with D possibly matching TRBD2 (5 bases). V lost 2 bases, J lost 1 base, and 11 bases lay in between. Germline V CDR1 and CDR2: SEHNR, FQNEAQ (reference sequence). This CDR3 has 15 residues. The CDR3, as DNA: TGTGCCAGCAGCTTACTAGGAGGAGCCCAAGAGACCCAGTACTTC. Amino acid sequence: CASSLLGGAQETQYF.